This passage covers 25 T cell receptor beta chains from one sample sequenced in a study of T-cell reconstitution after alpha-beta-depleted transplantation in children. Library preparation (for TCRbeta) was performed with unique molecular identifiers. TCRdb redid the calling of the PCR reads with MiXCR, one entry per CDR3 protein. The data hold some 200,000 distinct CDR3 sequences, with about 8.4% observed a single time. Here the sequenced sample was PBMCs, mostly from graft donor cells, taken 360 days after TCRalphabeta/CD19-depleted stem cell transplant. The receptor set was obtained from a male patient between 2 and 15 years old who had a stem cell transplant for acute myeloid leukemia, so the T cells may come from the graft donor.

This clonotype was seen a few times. CDR3 sequence reads: CASSQEVGGGSYNEQFF. The CDR3 region has the DNA TGTGCCAGCAGCCAAGAAGTGGGCGGCGGCTCCTACAATGAGCAGTTCTTC. The rearrangement links TRBV4-2 to TRBJ2-1; D not resolved. Germline V gives CDR1 LGHNA, CDR2 YNFKEQ. This CDR3 has 17 amino acids. The V end was cut by 0 bases, the J end by 0 bases, with 12 bases between.

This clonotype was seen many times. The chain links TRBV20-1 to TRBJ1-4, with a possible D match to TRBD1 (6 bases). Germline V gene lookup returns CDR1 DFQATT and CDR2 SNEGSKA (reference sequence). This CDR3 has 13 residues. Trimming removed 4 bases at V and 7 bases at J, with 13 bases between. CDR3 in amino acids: CSAKGGGPEKLFF. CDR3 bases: TGCAGTGCTAAGGGGGGCGGACCTGAAAAACTGTTTTTT.

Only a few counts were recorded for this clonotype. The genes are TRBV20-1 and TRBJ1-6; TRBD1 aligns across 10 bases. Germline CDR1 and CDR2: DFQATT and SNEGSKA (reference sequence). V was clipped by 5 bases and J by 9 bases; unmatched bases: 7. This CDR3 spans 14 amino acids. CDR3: CSASRDRGISPLHF. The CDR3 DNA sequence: TGCAGTGCTTCCCGGGACAGGGGTATTTCACCCCTCCACTTT.

CDR3 sequence reads: CASSFFRTGTSYSNQPQHF. CDR3 DNA sequence: TGTGCCAGCAGTTTTTTTCGGACAGGGACCTCTTATAGCAATCAGCCCCAGCATTTT. The rearrangement links TRBV6-2 or TRBV6-3 to TRBJ1-5, with TRBD1 matching 8 bases. With V trimmed by 4 bases and J by 0 bases, 14 bases remained unmatched. The germline V gene encodes CDR1 MNHEY and CDR2 SVGEGT. This CDR3 has 19 residues.

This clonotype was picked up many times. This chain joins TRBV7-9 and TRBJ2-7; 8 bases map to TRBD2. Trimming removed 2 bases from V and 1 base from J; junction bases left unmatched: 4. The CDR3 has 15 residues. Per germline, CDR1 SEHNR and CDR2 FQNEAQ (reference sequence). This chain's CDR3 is CASSLREGWSYEQYF. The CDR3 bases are TGTGCCAGCAGCTTACGGGAGGGCTGGTCCTACGAGCAGTACTTC.

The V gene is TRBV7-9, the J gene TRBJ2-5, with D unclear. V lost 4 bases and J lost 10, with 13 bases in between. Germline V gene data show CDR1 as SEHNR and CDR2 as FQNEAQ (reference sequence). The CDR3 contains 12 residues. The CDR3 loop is CASSSVVVNQYF. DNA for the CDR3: TGTGCCAGCAGCTCGGTGGTTGTAAACCAGTACTTC. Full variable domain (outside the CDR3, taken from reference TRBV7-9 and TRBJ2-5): DTGVSQNPRHKITKRGQNVTFRCDPISEHNRLYWYRQTLGQGPEFLTYFQNEAQLEKSRLLSDRFSAERPKGSFSTLEIQRTEQGDSAMYLCASSSVVVNQYFGPGTRLLVL.

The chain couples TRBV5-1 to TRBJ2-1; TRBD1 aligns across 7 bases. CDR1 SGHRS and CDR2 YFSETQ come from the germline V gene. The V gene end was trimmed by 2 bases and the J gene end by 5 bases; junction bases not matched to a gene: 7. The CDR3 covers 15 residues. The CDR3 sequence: CASSLQGQGHNEQFF. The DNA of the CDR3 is TGCGCCAGCAGCTTACAGGGGCAGGGGCACAATGAGCAGTTCTTC.

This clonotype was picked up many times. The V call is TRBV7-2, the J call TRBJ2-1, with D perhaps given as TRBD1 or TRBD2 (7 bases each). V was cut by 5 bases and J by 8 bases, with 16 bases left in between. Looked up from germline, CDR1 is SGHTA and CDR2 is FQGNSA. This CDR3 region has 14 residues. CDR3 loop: CASSRTRGHDEQFF. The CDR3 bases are TGTGCCAGCAGCCGGACTAGGGGGCATGATGAGCAGTTCTTC. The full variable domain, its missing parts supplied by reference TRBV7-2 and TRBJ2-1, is GAGVSQSPSNKVTEKGKDVELRCDPISGHTALYWYRQSLGQGLEFLIYFQGNSAPDKSGLPSDRFSAERTGGSVSTLTIQRTQQEDSAVYLCASSRTRGHDEQFFGPGTRLTVL.

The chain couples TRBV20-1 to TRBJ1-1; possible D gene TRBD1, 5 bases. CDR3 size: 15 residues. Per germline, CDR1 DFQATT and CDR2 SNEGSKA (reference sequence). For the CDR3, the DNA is TGCATCGGGGGGGTGGGACCTGCCTTGAGCACTGAAGCTTTCTTT. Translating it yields CIGGVGPALSTEAFF.

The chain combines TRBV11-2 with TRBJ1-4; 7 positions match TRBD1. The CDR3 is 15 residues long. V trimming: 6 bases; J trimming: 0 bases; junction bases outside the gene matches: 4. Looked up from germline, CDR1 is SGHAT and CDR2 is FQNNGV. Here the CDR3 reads CASRAGTATNEKLFF. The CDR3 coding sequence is TGTGCCAGCAGGGCCGGGACAGCAACTAATGAAAAACTGTTTTTT.

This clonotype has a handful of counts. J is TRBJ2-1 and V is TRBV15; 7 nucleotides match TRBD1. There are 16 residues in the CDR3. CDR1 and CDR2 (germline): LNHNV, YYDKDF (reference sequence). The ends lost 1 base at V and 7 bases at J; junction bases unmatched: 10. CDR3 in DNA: TGTGCCACCAGCAGAGGTCCGGGACAGTACCGGAATGAGCAGTTCTTC. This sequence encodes CATSRGPGQYRNEQFF.

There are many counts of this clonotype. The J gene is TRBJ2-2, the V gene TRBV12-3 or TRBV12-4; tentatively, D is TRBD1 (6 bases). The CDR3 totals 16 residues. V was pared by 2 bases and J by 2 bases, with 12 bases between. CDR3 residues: CASSLPQGLNTGELFF. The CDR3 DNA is TGTGCCAGCAGTTTACCACAGGGTCTAAACACCGGGGAGCTGTTTTTT.

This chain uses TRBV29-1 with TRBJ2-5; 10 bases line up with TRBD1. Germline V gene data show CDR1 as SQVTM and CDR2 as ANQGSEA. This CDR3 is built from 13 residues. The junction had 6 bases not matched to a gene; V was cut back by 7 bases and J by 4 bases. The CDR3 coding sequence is TGCAGCGCTGACAGGGGGCCGGGAGAGACCCAGTACTTC. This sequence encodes CSADRGPGETQYF.

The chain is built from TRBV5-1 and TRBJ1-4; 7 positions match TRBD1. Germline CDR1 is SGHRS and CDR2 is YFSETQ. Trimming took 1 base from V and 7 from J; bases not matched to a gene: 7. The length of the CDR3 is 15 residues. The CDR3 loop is CASSLRGQDVEKLFF. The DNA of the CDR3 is TGCGCCAGCAGCTTGAGAGGACAGGACGTTGAAAAACTGTTTTTT.

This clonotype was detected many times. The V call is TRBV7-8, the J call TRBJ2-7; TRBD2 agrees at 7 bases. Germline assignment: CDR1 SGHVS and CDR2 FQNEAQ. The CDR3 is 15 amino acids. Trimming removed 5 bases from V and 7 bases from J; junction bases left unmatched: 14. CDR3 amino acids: CASSRARAGLGEQYF. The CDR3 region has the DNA TGTGCCAGCAGCCGCGCCCGAGCGGGATTGGGTGAGCAGTACTTC.

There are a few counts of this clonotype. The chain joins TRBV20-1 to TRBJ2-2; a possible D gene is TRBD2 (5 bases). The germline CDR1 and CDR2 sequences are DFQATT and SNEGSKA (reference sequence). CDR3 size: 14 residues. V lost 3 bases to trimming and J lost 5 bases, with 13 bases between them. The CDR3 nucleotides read TGCAGTGCTAGCCCCGCCCGGGGAACCGGGGAGCTGTTTTTT. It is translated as CSASPARGTGELFF.

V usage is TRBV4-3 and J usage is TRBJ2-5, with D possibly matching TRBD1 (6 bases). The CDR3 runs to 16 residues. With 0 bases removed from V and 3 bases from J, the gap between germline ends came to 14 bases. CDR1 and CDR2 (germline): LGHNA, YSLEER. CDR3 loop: CASSQEGAHTKETQYF. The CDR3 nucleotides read TGCGCCAGCAGCCAAGAGGGGGCCCACACAAAAGAGACCCAGTACTTC.

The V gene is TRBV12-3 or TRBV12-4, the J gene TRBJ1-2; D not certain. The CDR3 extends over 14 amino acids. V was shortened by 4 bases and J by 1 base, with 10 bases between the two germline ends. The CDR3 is CASSSSDGNYGYTF. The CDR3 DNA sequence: TGTGCCAGCAGTTCCTCCGACGGTAACTATGGCTACACCTTC.

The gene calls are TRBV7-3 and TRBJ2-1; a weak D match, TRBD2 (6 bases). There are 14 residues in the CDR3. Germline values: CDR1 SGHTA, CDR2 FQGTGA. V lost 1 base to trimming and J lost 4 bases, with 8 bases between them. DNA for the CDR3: TGTGCCAGCAGCTTAATGGGGACTTACAATGAGCAGTTCTTC. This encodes CASSLMGTYNEQFF.

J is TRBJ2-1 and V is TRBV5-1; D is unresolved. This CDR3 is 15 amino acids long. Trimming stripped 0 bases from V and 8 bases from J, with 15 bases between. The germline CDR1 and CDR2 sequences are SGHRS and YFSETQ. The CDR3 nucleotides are TGCGCCAGCAGCTTGGTTTGGACGGCTGGCGATGAGCAGTTCTTC. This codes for CASSLVWTAGDEQFF.

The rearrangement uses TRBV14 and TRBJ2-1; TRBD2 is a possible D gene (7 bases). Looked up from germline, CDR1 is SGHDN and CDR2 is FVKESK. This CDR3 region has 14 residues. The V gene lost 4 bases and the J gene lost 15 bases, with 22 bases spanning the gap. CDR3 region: CASSPTRGGLSLFF. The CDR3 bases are TGTGCCAGCAGCCCAACGAGGGGGGGCCTCAGCCTGTTCTTC.

The CDR3 DNA is TGTGCCAGCAGTCCGCCCCTGGGGCTAGCGGGGTCAGATACGCAGTATTTT. This encodes CASSPPLGLAGSDTQYF. J is TRBJ2-3 and V is TRBV6-1; 9 bases line up with TRBD2. Germline CDR1 is MNHNS and CDR2 is SASEGT. The CDR3 is made up of 17 amino acids. V lost 5 bases to trimming and J lost 4 bases; unmatched junction nucleotides: 13.

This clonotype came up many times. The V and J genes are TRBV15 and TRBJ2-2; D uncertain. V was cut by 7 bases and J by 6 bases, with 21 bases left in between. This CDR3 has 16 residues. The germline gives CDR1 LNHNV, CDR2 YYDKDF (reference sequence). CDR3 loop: CATTHELSSVAGELFF. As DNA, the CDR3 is TGTGCCACCACCCACGAGTTGTCGAGTGTGGCCGGGGAGCTGTTTTTT.

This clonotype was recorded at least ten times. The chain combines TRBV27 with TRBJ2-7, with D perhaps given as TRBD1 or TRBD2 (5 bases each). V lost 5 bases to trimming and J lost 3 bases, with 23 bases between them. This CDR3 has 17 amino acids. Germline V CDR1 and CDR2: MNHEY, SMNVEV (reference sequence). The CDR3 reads CASSAGPGAWDGYEQYF. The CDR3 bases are TGTGCCAGCAGTGCAGGCCCGGGTGCTTGGGACGGCTACGAGCAGTACTTC.

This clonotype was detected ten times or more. The CDR3 protein is CASTLWGVEAFF. CDR3 in DNA: TGTGCCAGCACCCTGTGGGGGGTTGAAGCTTTCTTT. The rearrangement uses TRBV12-3 or TRBV12-4 and TRBJ1-1; a possible D gene is TRBD1 (5 bases). V was shortened by 7 bases and J by 7 bases, with 13 bases between the two germline ends. This CDR3 spans 12 amino acids.